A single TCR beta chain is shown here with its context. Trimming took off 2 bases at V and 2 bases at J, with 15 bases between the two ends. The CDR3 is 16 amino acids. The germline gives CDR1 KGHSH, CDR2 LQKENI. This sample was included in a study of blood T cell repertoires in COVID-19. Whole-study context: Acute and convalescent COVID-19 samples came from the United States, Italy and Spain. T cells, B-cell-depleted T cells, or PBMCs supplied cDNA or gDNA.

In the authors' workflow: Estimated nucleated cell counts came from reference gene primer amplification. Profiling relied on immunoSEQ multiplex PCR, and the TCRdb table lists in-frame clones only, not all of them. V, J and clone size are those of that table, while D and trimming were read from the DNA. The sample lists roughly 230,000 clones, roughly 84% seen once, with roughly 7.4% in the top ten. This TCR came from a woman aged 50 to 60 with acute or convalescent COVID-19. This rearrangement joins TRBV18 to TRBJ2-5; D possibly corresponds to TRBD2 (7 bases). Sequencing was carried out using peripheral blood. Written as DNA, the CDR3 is TGTGCCAGCTCACCAGGGGGGGGGACACGTCAAGAGACCCAGTACTTC. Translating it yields CASSPGGGTRQETQYF.